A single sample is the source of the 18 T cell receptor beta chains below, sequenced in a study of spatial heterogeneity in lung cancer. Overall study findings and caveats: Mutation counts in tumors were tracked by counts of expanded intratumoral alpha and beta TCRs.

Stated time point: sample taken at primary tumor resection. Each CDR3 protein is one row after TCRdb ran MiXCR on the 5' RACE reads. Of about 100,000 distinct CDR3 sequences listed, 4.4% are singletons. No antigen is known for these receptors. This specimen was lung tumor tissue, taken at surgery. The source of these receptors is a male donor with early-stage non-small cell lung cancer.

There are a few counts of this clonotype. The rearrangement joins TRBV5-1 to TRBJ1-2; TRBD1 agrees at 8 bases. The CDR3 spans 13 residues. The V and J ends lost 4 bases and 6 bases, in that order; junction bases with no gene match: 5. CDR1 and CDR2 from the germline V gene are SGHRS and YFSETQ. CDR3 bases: TGCGCCAGCAGCCCAACGACAGGGGATGGCTACACCTTC. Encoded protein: CASSPTTGDGYTF.

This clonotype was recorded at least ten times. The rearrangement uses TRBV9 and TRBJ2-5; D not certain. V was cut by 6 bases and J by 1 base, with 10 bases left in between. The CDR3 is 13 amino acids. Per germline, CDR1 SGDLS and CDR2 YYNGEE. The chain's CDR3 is CASNTGIQETQYF. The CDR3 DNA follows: TGTGCCAGCAACACGGGTATCCAAGAGACCCAGTACTTC. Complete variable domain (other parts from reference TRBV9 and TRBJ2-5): DSGVTQTPKHLITATGQRVTLRCSPRSGDLSVYWYQQSLDQGLQFLIQYYNGEERAKGNILERFSAQQFPDLHSELNLSSLELGDSALYFCASNTGIQETQYFGPGTRLLVL.

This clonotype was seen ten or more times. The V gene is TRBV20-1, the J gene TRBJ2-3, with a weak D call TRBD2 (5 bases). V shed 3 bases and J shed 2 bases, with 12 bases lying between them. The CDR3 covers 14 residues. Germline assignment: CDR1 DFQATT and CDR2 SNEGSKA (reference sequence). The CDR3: CSASLASHTDTQYF. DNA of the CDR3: TGCAGTGCTAGTTTGGCTAGCCACACAGATACGCAGTATTTT.

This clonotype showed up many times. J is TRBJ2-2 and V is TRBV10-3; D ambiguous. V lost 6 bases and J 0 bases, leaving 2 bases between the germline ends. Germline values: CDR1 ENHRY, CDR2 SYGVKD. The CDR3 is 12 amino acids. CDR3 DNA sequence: TGTGCCATCAGGCCGAACACCGGGGAGCTGTTTTTT. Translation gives CAIRPNTGELFF.

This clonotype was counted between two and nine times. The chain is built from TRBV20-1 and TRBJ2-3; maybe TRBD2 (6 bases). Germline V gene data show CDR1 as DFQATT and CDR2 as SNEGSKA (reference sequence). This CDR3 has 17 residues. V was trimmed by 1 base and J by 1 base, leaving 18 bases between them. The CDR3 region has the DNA TGCAGTGCTAGAGCCGGACTAACGGGAGCCGGCACAGATACGCAGTATTTT. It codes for CSARAGLTGAGTDTQYF.

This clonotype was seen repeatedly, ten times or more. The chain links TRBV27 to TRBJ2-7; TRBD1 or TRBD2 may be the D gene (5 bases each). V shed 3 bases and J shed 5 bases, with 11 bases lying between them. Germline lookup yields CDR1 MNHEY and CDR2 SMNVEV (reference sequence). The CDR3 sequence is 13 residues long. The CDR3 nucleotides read TGTGCCAGCAGTTTCCAAAGGGACGACGAGCAGTACTTC. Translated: CASSFQRDDEQYF.

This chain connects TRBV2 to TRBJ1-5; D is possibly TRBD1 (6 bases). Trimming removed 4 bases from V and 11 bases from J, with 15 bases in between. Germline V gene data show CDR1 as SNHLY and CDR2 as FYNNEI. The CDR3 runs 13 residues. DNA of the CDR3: TGTGCCAGCAGTGCATCCCGGGACATGACCCAGCATTTT. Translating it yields CASSASRDMTQHF. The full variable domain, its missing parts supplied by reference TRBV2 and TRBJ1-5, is EPEVTQTPSHQVTQMGQEVILRCVPISNHLYFYWYRQILGQKVEFLVSFYNNEISEKSEIFDDQFSVERPDGSNFTLKIRSTKLEDSAMYFCASSASRDMTQHFGDGTRLSIL.

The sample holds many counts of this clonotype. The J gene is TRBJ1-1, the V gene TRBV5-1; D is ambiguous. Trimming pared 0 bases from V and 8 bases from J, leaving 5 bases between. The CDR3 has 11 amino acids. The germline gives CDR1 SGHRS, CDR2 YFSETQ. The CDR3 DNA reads TGCGCCAGCAGCTTGGGGGAGGAAGCTTTCTTT. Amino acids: CASSLGEEAFF. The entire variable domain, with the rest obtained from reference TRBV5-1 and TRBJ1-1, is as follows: KAGVTQTPRYLIKTRGQQVTLSCSPISGHRSVSWYQQTPGQGLQFLFEYFSETQRNKGNFPGRFSGRQFSNSRSEMNVSTLELGDSALYLCASSLGEEAFFGQGTRLTVV.

The CDR3, as DNA: TGTGCCAGCAGTACTGACAGGGGTGAGAATCAGCCCCAGCATTTT. Its protein product is CASSTDRGENQPQHF. The chain combines TRBV2 with TRBJ1-5; 8 nucleotides align to TRBD1. V dropped 5 bases and J dropped 4; count of bases not matched to a gene: 7. The CDR3 has 15 residues. From germline, CDR1 is SNHLY and CDR2 FYNNEI.

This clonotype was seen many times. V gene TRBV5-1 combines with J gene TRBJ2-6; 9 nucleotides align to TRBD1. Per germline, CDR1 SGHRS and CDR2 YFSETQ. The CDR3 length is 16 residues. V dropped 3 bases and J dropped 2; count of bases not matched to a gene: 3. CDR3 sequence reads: CASSYTGGAGANVLTF. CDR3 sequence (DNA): TGCGCCAGCAGCTATACAGGGGGCGCTGGGGCCAACGTCCTGACTTTC.

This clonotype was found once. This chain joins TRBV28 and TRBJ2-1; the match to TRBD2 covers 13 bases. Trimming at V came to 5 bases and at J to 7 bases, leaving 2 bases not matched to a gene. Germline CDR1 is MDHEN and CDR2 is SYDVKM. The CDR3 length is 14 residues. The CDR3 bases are TGTGCCAGCAGTAAACTAGCGGGAGGGAATGAGCAGTTCTTC. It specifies CASSKLAGGNEQFF.

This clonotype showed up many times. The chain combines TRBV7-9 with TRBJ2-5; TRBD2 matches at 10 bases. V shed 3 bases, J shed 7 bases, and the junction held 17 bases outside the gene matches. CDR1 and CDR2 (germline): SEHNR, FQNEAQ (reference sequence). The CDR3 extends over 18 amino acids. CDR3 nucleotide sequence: TGTGCCAGCAGCTTTCGGGGGCCGACTAGCGGGCCGGGATCGACCCAGTACTTC. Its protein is CASSFRGPTSGPGSTQYF.

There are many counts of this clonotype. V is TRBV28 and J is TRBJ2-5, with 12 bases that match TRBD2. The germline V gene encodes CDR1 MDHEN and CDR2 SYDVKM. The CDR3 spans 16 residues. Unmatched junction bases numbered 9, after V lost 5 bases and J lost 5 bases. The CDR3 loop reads CASSQTRLAGDETQYF. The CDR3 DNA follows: TGTGCCAGCAGTCAAACCCGACTAGCGGGAGATGAGACCCAGTACTTC.

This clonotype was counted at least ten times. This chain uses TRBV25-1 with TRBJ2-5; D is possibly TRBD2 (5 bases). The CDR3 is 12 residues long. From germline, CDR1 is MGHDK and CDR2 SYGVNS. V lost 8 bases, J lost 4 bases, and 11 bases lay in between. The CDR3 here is CASALVRETQYF. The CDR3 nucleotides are TGTGCCAGCGCACTAGTCAGAGAGACCCAGTACTTC.

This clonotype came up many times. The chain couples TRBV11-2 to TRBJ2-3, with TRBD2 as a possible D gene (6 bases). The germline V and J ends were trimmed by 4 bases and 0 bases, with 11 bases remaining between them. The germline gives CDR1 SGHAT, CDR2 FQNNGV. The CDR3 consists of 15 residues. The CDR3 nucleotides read TGTGCCAGCAGCTCCTGGGCGGGGAGCACAGATACGCAGTATTTT. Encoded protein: CASSSWAGSTDTQYF.

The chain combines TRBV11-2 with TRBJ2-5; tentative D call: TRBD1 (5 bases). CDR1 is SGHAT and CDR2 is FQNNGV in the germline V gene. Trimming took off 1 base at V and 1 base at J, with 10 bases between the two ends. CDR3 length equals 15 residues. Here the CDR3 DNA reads TGTGCCAGCAGCTTAGGACAGAACAGCCAAGAGACCCAGTACTTC. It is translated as CASSLGQNSQETQYF.

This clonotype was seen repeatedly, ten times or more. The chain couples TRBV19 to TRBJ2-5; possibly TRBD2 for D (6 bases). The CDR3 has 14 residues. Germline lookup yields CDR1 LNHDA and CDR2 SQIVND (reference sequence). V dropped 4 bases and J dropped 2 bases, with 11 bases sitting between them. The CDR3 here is CASSTGRGQETQYF. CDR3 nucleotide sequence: TGTGCCAGTAGTACAGGACGGGGGCAAGAGACCCAGTACTTC.

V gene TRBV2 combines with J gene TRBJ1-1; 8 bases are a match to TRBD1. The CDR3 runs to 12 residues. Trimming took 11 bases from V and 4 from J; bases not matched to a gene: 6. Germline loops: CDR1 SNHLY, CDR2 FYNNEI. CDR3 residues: CASRGLFTEAFF. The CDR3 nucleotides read TGTGCCTCCAGGGGGCTGTTCACTGAAGCTTTCTTT.